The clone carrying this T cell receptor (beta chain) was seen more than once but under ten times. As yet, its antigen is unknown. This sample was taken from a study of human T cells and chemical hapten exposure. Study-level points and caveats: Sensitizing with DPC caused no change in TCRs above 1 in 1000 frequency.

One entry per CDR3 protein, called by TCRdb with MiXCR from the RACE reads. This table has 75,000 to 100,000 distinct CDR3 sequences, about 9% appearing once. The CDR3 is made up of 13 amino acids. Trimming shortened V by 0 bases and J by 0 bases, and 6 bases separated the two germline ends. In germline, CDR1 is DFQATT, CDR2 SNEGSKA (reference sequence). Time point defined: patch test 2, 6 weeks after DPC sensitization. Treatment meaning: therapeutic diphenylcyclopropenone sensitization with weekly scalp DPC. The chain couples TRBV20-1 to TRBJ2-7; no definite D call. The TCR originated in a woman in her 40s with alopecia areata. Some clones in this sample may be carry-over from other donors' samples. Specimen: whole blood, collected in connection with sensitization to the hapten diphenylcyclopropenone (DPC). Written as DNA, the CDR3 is TGCAGTGCTAGAGATGCGTACTCCTACGAGCAGTACTTC. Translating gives CSARDAYSYEQYF.